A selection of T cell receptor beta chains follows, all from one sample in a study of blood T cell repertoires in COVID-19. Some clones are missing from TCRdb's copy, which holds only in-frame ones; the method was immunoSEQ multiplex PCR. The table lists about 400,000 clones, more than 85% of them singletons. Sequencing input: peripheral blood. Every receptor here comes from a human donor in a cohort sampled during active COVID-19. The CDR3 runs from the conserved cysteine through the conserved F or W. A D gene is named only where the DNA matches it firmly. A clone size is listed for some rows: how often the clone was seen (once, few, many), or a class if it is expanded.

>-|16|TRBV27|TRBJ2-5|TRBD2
CASSPRTSGGHETQYF
TGTGCCAGCAGTCCCAGGACTAGCGGGGGGCACGAGACCCAGTACTTC
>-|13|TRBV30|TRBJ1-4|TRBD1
CAANRGDGEKLFF
TGTGCCGCAAACAGGGGGGACGGGGAAAAACTGTTTTTT
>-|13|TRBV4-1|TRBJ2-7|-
CASSSLGGYEQYF
TGCGCCAGCAGCAGCCTAGGGGGCTACGAGCAGTACTTC
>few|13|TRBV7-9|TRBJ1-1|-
CASSSGGATEAFF
TGTGCCAGCAGCTCCGGGGGGGCCACTGAAGCTTTCTTT
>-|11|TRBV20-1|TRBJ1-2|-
CSAVQGPGYTF
TGCAGTGCTGTACAGGGACCCGGCTACACCTTC
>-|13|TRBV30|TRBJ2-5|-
CAWSVYLGETQYF
TGTGCCTGGAGTGTATATTTGGGCGAGACCCAGTACTTC
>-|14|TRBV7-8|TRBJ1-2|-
CASSLAVGLDGYTF
TGTGCCAGCAGCTTAGCCGTGGGGCTGGATGGCTACACCTTC
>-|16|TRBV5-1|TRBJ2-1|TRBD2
CASSPGLAGGLGEQFF
TGCGCCAGCAGCCCCGGACTAGCGGGAGGTCTGGGTGAGCAGTTCTTC
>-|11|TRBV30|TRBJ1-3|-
CAWSVLDTIYF
TGTGCCTGGAGTGTTCTAGACACCATATATTTT
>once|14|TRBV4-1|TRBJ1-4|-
CASSQGRDNEKLFF
TGCGCCAGCAGCCAAGGAAGAGATAATGAAAAACTGTTTTTT
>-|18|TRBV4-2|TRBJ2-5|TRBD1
CASSQQTGTGRNWETQYF
TGTGCCAGCAGCCAACAAACCGGGACAGGGCGGAATTGGGAGACCCAGTACTTC
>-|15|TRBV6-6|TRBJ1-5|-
CASSYAEQGNQPQHF
TGTGCCAGCAGTTACGCCGAGCAGGGCAATCAGCCCCAGCATTTT
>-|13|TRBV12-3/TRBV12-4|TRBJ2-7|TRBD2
CASSRGLAGEQYF
TGTGCCAGCAGTCGGGGACTAGCTGGCGAGCAGTACTTC
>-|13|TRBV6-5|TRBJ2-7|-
CASSYAKTYEQYF
TGTGCCAGCAGTTATGCTAAAACCTACGAGCAGTACTTC
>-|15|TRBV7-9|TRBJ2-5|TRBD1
CASSLRGQGAETQYF
TGTGCCAGCAGCTTAAGGGGACAGGGGGCTGAGACCCAGTACTTC
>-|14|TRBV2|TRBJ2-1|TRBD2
CASRGIGGAVEQFF
TGTGCCAGCCGGGGTATCGGGGGGGCCGTTGAGCAGTTCTTC
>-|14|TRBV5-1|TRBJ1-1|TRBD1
CASRLTGGETEAFF
TGCGCCAGCAGGCTGACAGGGGGTGAAACTGAAGCTTTCTTT
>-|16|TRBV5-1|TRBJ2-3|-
CASSLAAATSTDTQYF
TGCGCCAGCAGCTTGGCGGCGGCCACTAGCACAGATACGCAGTATTTT
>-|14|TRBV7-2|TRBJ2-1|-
CASRTPTANNEQFF
TGTGCCAGCAGAACCCCGACAGCAAACAATGAGCAGTTCTTC
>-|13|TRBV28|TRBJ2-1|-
CASSQLGYNEQFF
TGTGCCAGCAGTCAACTAGGTTACAATGAGCAGTTCTTC
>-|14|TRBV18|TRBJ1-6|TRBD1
CASSPQGQDSPLHF
TGTGCCAGCTCACCACAAGGACAGGATTCACCCCTCCACTTT
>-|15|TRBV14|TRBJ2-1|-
CASSQDGNGYNEQFF
TGTGCCAGCAGCCAAGACGGGAACGGATACAATGAGCAGTTCTTC